These T cell receptor beta chains were read from a single sample in a study of T-cell reconstitution after alpha-beta-depleted transplantation in children. TCRdb redid the calling of the PCR reads with MiXCR, one entry per CDR3 protein. The repertoire has a few hundred thousand distinct CDR3 sequences, around 9.1% of them found once; the top ten carry around 7.5%. The sequencing here drew on PBMCs, taken before TCRalphabeta/CD19-depleted stem cell transplant. These receptors were obtained from a boy under two years old with acute myeloid leukemia, due to receive a stem cell transplant. Both conserved end residues are part of each CDR3. The order of the fields is V gene, J gene, CDR3 protein.

>TRBV28|TRBJ2-3
CASSLDGGAQYF
>TRBV12-3/TRBV12-4|TRBJ2-7
CASSPPPPGRPYEQYF
>TRBV2|TRBJ1-4
CASHRERKEKLFF
>TRBV12-3/TRBV12-4|TRBJ2-2
CASSGLARRDGELFF
>TRBV28|TRBJ2-3
CASSLMDSPTDTQYF
>TRBV20-1|TRBJ1-2
CSARLRDRGYGYTF
>TRBV27|TRBJ1-2
CASRPLARYGYTF
>TRBV5-1|TRBJ2-7
CASRQTGTGVDEQYF
>TRBV9|TRBJ2-3
CASSGTSGRADTQYF
>TRBV27|TRBJ2-7
CASSRSGQPGHHEQYF
>TRBV19|TRBJ2-3
CASSRQGSVTDTQYF
>TRBV7-3|TRBJ2-7
CASSLTSSGRGEQYF
>TRBV4-2|TRBJ2-5
CASSQDGTEFPHYFQETQYF
>TRBV30|TRBJ1-1
CAWSPGWYTEAFF
>TRBV29-1|TRBJ2-5
CSVEGPTGIETQYF
>TRBV3-1|TRBJ2-3
CASSQEPLTGFTDTQYF
>TRBV7-3|TRBJ2-1
CASSFSGQANEQFF
>TRBV5-1|TRBJ2-7
CASSPELAGASYEQYF
>TRBV20-1|TRBJ2-3
CSARPHGGTTDTQYF
>TRBV11-3|TRBJ2-3
CASSGGTSTDTQYF
>TRBV25-1|TRBJ2-7
CASGWSSYEQYF
>TRBV28|TRBJ2-2
CASIRSTNTGELFF
>TRBV20-1|TRBJ1-2
CSAPTPGYGYTF
>TRBV5-5|TRBJ1-2
CASSPSLGGYTF
>TRBV7-9|TRBJ2-5
CASSLAGLPQYF
>TRBV9|TRBJ2-2
CASSPAGGELFF
>TRBV7-3|TRBJ2-1
CASSTHGLGDEQFF
>TRBV6-2/TRBV6-3|TRBJ2-3
CASSIAGGPPDTQYF
>TRBV5-6|TRBJ2-3
CASSLEPSGEPDTQYF
>TRBV7-3|TRBJ2-7
CASSLSSSGMGSPSYEHYF
>TRBV29-1|TRBJ2-5
CSVNPPGAQETQYF
>TRBV28|TRBJ1-6
CASSTTPNSPLHF
>TRBV19|TRBJ1-1
CASSPSTGTGLTFF
>TRBV12-3/TRBV12-4|TRBJ2-1
CASSLMGYNEQFF
>TRBV11-2|TRBJ1-5
CASSLDGRAPAQPQHF
>TRBV28|TRBJ2-7
CASRAETGTYEQYF
>TRBV20-1|TRBJ2-1
CSARSFREGNEQFF
>TRBV15|TRBJ2-7
CATGDRSVSYEQYF
>TRBV7-2|TRBJ2-1
CASSLVASLDEQFF
>TRBV6-5|TRBJ2-2
CASSSPTGPTGELFF
>TRBV29-1|TRBJ2-2
CSVGLEQAGELFF
>TRBV20-1|TRBJ2-7
CSARETGPYEQYF
>TRBV4-3|TRBJ2-2
CASSQGTGAVNTGELFF
>TRBV20-1|TRBJ1-2
CSAGFLPGTLMGTF
>TRBV6-5|TRBJ2-7
CATSYSGAATYEQYF
>TRBV5-1|TRBJ2-2
CASSWDRGHAGELFF
>TRBV7-6|TRBJ2-2
CASSSGQGSGTGELFF
>TRBV6-5|TRBJ2-5
CASSYKTSQETQYF
>TRBV7-3|TRBJ2-3
CASSLRLDSRDTQYF